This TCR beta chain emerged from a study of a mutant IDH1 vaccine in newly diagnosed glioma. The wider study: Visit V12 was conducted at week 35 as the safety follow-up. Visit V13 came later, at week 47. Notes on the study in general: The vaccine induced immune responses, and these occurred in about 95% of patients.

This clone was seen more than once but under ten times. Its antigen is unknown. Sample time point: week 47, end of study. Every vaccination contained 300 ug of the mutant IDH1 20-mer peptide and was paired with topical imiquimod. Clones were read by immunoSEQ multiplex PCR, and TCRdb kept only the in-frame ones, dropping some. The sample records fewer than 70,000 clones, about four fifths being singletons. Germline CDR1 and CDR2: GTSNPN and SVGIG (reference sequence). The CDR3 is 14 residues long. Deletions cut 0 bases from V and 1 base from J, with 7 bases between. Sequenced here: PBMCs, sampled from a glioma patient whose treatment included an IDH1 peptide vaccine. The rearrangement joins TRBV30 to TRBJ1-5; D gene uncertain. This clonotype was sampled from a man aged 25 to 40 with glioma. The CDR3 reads CAWSVEWSNQPQHF. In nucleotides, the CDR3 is TGTGCCTGGAGTGTCGAGTGGAGCAATCAGCCCCAGCATTTT.